This entry is about one T cell receptor beta chain. Germline V lookup: CDR1 LGHDT, CDR2 YNNKEL (reference sequence). V lost 4 bases, J lost 0 bases, and 12 bases lay in between. The CDR3 has 16 amino acids. The table came from immunoSEQ multiplex PCR; TCRdb's copy has only in-frame clones and leaves some out. Here the sample spans roughly 230,000 clones, over 75% being singletons. This record belongs to a study of blood T cell repertoires in COVID-19. Study summary: The study counted Cohort 3 donors as recovered given two negative PCRs, clearance, or symptom resolution. COVID-19 samples, acute and convalescent, were from the United States, Italy and Spain.

The sequence derives from a man aged 30 to 45 in a cohort exposed to, infected with or recovered from COVID-19 (not recorded which). The V and J genes are TRBV3-1 (or the pseudogene TRBV3-2) and TRBJ2-2; tentative D call: TRBD1 (7 bases). The sample comprised PBMCs or T cells enriched from blood (not recorded which). CDR3: CASSRGGGANTGELFF. CDR3 DNA sequence: TGTGCCAGCAGCCGTGGAGGGGGCGCGAACACCGGGGAGCTGTTTTTT.